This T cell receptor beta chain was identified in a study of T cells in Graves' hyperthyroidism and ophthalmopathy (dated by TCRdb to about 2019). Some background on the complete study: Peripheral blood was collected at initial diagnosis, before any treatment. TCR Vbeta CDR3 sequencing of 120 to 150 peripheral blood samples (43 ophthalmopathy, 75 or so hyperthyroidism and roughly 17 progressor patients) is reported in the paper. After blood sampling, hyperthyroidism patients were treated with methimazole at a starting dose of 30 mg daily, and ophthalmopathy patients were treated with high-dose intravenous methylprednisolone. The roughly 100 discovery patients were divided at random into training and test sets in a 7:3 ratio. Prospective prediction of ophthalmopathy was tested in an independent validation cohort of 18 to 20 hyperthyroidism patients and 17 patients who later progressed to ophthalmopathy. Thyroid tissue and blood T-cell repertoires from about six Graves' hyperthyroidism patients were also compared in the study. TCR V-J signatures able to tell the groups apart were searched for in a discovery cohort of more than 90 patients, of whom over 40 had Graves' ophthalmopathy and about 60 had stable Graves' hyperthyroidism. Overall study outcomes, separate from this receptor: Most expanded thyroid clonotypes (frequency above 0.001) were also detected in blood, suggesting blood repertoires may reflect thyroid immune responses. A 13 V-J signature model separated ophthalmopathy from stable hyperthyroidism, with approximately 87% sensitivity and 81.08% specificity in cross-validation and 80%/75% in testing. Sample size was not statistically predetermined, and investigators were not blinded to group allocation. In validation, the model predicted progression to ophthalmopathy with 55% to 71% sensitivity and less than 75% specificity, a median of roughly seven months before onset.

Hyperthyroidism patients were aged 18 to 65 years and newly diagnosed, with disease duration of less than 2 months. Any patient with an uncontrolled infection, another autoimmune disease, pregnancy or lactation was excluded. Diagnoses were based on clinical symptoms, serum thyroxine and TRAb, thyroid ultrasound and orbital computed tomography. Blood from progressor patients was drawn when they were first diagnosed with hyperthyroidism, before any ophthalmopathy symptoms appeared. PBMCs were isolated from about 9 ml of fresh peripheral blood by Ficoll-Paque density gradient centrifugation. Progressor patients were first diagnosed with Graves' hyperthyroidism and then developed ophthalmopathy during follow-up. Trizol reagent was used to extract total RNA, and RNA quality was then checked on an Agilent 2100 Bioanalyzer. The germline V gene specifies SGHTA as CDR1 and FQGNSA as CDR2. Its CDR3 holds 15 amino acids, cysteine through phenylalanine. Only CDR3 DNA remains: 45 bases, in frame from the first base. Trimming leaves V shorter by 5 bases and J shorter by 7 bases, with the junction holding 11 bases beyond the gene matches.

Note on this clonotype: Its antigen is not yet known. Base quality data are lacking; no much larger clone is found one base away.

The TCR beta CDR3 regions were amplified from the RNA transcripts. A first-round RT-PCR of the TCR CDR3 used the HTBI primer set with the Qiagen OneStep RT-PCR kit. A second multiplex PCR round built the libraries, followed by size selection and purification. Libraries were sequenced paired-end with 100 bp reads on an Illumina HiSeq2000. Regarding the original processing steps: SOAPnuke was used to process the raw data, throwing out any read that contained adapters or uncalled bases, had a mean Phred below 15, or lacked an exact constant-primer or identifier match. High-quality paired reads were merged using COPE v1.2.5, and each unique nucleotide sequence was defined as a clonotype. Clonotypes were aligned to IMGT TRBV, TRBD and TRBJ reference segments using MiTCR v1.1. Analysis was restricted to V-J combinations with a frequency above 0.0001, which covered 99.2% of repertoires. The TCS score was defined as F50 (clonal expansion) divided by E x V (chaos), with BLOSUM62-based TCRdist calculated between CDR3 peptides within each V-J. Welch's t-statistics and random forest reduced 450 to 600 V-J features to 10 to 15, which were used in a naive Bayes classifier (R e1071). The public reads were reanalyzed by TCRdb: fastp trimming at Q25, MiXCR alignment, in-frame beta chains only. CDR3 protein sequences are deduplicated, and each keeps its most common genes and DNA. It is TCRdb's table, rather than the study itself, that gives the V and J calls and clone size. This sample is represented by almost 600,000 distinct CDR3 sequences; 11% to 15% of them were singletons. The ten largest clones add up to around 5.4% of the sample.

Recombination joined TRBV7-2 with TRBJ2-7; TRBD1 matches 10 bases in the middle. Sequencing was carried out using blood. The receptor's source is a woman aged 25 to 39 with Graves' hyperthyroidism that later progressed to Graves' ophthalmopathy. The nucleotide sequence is TGTGCCAGCAGCACCAGACAGGGGGCCTCTGGGGAGCAGTACTTC. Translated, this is CASSTRQGASGEQYF.